The clone carrying this T cell receptor (beta chain) has more than one count but fewer than ten. Its antigen is still unknown. The PCR contained 60 Vbeta and 13 Jbeta primers. The table came from immunoSEQ multiplex PCR; TCRdb's copy has only in-frame clones and leaves some out. The sample carries 150,000 to 200,000 clones, roughly four fifths recorded once. The sample originates from a study of cytomegalovirus exposure and HLA in healthy donors. The study's findings and limits: There were 150 to 200 TCR beta chains listed as cytomegalovirus-associated. In an earlier analysis, productive rearrangement rates for most beta V segments clustered near 87% or 30%. A later analysis, which compared TCR beta chains of equal frequency, found the HLA-associated ones more clonally expanded.

From germline, CDR1 is SGHTA and CDR2 FQGNSA. V lost 0 bases to trimming and J lost 7 bases; unmatched junction nucleotides: 4. This CDR3 has 17 residues. The chain employs TRBV7-2 and TRBJ2-2, with 14 positions matching TRBD2. Sequencing used PBMCs. This TCR was sampled from a female donor in good health and CMV-seronegative. The DNA for the CDR3 is TGTGCCAGCAGCTTAGCGTCGACTAGCGGGGGGGGCGGGGAGCTGTTTTTT. Protein sequence: CASSLASTSGGGGELFF.